This TCR beta chain is drawn from a study of human T cells and chemical hapten exposure. Study as a whole: Mostly female patients had alopecia areata, totalis or universalis.

Unique molecular identifiers were attached to individual cDNA molecules during library preparation. The authors' processing: Approximately 99,000 TCRs per sample was the median, with a range of about 20,000 to 690,600. TCRdb passed the RACE reads through MiXCR, listing each CDR3 protein once. These V and J calls rely on TCRdb rather than the paper's analysis. The table lists approximately 60,000 distinct CDR3 sequences, approximately 8.6% of them singletons. Study-wide points: The formation of large CDR3 similarity clusters by expanded TCRs significantly exceeded that of controls.

The time point denotes: patch test 1, 2 weeks after DPC sensitization. The treatment here: therapeutic diphenylcyclopropenone sensitization with weekly scalp DPC. The ends were cut back, 6 bases at V and 0 bases at J, with 14 bases in the middle. The CDR3 covers 15 residues. CDR1 and CDR2 from the germline V gene are MNHEY and SVGAGI. This clonotype was detected only a few times. Its antigen is unidentified. The source of this sequence is a woman between 40 and 55 years old with alopecia areata. Some clones in this sample may be carry-over from other donors' samples. The chain combines TRBV6-5 with TRBJ1-2, with D perhaps TRBD1 (6 bases). This specimen consisted of whole blood, obtained in connection with sensitization to the hapten diphenylcyclopropenone (DPC). The CDR3 loop is CASRNRGSTNYGYTF. For the CDR3, the DNA is TGTGCCAGCAGAAATAGGGGGTCTACTAACTATGGCTACACCTTC.